The 12 T cell receptor beta chains presented below share a single source sample, sequenced in a study of T cells in Graves' hyperthyroidism and ophthalmopathy. RNA transcripts gave rise to amplified TCR beta CDR3 regions. A first-round RT-PCR of the TCR CDR3 used the HTBI primer set. A single record per CDR3 protein comes from TCRdb applying MiXCR to the multiplex PCR reads. The sample has about 250,000 distinct CDR3 sequences, about 16% seen once. Sequenced: blood. These TCRs come from a woman in her forties or fifties with Graves' hyperthyroidism that later progressed to Graves' ophthalmopathy.

The V gene is TRBV14, the J gene TRBJ1-2; 11 bases match TRBD1. The CDR3 totals 14 residues. V shed 2 bases, J shed 5 bases, and the junction held 1 base outside the gene matches. Germline CDR1 and CDR2: SGHDN and FVKESK. CDR3 sequence: CASSQWDRGYGYTF. CDR3 nucleotide sequence: TGTGCCAGCAGCCAATGGGACAGGGGGTATGGCTACACCTTC.

This clonotype was counted many times. The V call is TRBV12-3 or TRBV12-4, the J call TRBJ2-7, with 7 nucleotides matching TRBD2. The CDR3 runs to 14 residues. V shed 3 bases, J shed 6 bases, and the junction held 8 bases outside the gene matches. The CDR3 sequence: CASSLGWEGREQYF. CDR3 nucleotide sequence: TGTGCCAGCAGTTTGGGGTGGGAGGGCCGCGAGCAGTACTTC.

This clonotype appeared a single time. This rearrangement joins TRBV11-2 to TRBJ2-5; no definite D call. The V gene lost 5 bases and the J gene lost 3 bases, with 13 bases spanning the gap. Germline lookup yields CDR1 SGHAT and CDR2 FQNNGV. There are 14 residues in the CDR3. CDR3 in DNA: TGTGCCAGCAGCCTAGGACCGATTGAAGAGACCCAGTACTTC. Translated: CASSLGPIEETQYF.

The chain employs TRBV5-4 and TRBJ2-3; 7 bases match TRBD2. Per germline, CDR1 SGHNT and CDR2 YYREEE (reference sequence). The CDR3 loop spans 16 amino acids. V was pared by 4 bases and J by 0 bases, with 8 bases of the junction left unmatched. The DNA for the CDR3 is TGTGCCAGCAGCCCCGGGAGGACACGAAGCACAGATACGCAGTATTTT. This gives the protein CASSPGRTRSTDTQYF.

This rearrangement joins TRBV6-2 or TRBV6-3 to TRBJ1-2; D perhaps matches TRBD1 (6 bases). Germline loops: CDR1 MNHEY, CDR2 SVGEGT. The germline V and J ends were trimmed by 7 bases and 7 bases, with 16 bases remaining between them. The CDR3 covers 13 residues. The CDR3 loop reads CASTLRGGGGYTF. CDR3 DNA: TGTGCCAGCACCCTAAGGGGGGGCGGTGGCTACACCTTC.

This clonotype was picked up a small number of times. The chain links TRBV19 to TRBJ2-6, with D perhaps being TRBD1 or TRBD2 (6 bases each). V lost 10 bases to trimming and J lost 2 bases, with 12 bases between them. The CDR3 has 14 amino acids. CDR1 LNHDA and CDR2 SQIVND come from the germline V gene (reference sequence). The CDR3 DNA follows: TGTGCCACCGGAGGGGGGCCTGGGGCCAACGTCCTGACTTTC. It encodes CATGGGPGANVLTF.

The table lists this clonotype with many counts. This chain uses TRBV6-1 with TRBJ2-5; D may be TRBD2 (5 bases). V gave up 8 bases and J gave up 5 bases, with 15 bases separating them. This CDR3 spans 13 amino acids. Germline V lookup: CDR1 MNHNS, CDR2 SASEGT. The CDR3 region has the DNA TGTGCCAGCGCGCTGGCAGGCGGGGAGACCCAGTACTTC. It specifies CASALAGGETQYF.

This clonotype was seen ten or more times. The rearrangement links TRBV5-1 to TRBJ2-5; 12 positions match TRBD2. Germline assignment: CDR1 SGHRS and CDR2 YFSETQ. Trimming took 5 bases from V and 3 from J; bases not matched to a gene: 5. CDR3 length: 15 residues. CDR3 protein: CASRTTSGSEETQYF. The CDR3, as DNA: TGCGCCAGCAGGACGACTAGCGGGAGCGAAGAGACCCAGTACTTC.

This chain links TRBV18 with TRBJ2-5; 7 nucleotides agree with TRBD1. Looked up from germline, CDR1 is KGHSH and CDR2 is LQKENI. The CDR3 contains 15 residues. J was trimmed by 1 base and V by 5 bases; bases with no gene match: 7. For the CDR3, the DNA is TGTGCCAGCTCATATCGGGACAGCGGCCAAGAGACCCAGTACTTC. Its translation is CASSYRDSGQETQYF.

In this sample, this clonotype turned up many times. The rearrangement links TRBV12-3 or TRBV12-4 to TRBJ2-7, with D tentatively TRBD1 or TRBD2 (5 bases each). This CDR3 region has 12 residues. Trimming took off 6 bases at V and 5 bases at J, with 11 bases between the two ends. The CDR3: CASRMGPHEQYF. The CDR3 DNA follows: TGTGCCAGCAGAATGGGACCCCACGAGCAGTACTTC.

This clonotype was detected ten times or more. Relative to the germline gene, one junction end is altered; a read error may explain this. The chain recombines TRBV5-1 with TRBJ1-3; D perhaps matches TRBD1 (5 bases). The CDR3 covers 14 residues. The germline CDR1 and CDR2 sequences are SGHRS and YFSETQ. As DNA, the CDR3 is TGTGCCAGCAGTTTGCAGGGAGGCGGAAACACCATATATTTT. Protein product: CASSLQGGGNTIYF.

In this sample, this clonotype turned up many times. The V gene is TRBV20-1, the J gene TRBJ2-7; 9 bases are shared with TRBD1. CDR3 length: 14 amino acids. CDR1 DFQATT and CDR2 SNEGSKA come from the germline V gene (reference sequence). The junction had 7 bases not matched to a gene; V was cut back by 1 base and J by 6 bases. CDR3 in DNA: TGCAGTGCTAGAGTCCCGGGACAGGGTCGCGAGCAGTACTTC. Translating gives CSARVPGQGREQYF.